Detailed here is one TCR beta chain. What it binds is unknown. This sample stems from a study of T cells expressing NK-cell markers. Study as a whole: The TCR beta repertoires originated in sorted CD3+CD56+NKG2C+, CD3+CD56+NKG2C- and CD3+CD56-NKG2C+ T cells. Within the sequenced cohort of eight donors, seven exhibited HCMV seropositivity and one was seronegative.

Study outcomes and limitations: Similarly, these clonotypes led the CD3+CD56-NKG2C+ fraction as well in several donors.

5'RACE template switching with UMIs produced the TCR beta cDNA. TCRdb derives one entry per CDR3 protein from the 5' RACE reads, leaving out DNA. The sample totals roughly 450,000 distinct CDR3 sequences. CDR1 and CDR2 (germline): DFQATT, SNEGSKA (reference sequence). This CDR3 comprises 12 residues. This chain uses TRBV20-1 with TRBJ2-5; TCRdb names TRBD1, which stays unverified in the absence of DNA. The sequenced sample consisted of blood T cells: a sorted CD56 or NKG2C T cell subset, CD4+ or CD8+ T cells, or bulk PBMC T cells (not recorded which). This clonotype originated in a woman aged 50 to 60 in good health. The CDR3 spells CSATENPGTQYF.